This T cell receptor (beta chain) stems from a study of T cell responses to AZD1222 COVID-19 vaccine. Study-wide findings and caveats: Across spike, vaccine-associated CD4 TCRs were found, dominant at 160-218 and 743-854. Unmutated variant regions reportedly attract nearly half of all spike-specific TCRs.

Note on this clone: Its antigen is undetermined.

The table came from immunoSEQ multiplex PCR; TCRdb's copy has only in-frame clones and leaves some out. The table records 90,000 to 150,000 clones, roughly nine tenths of them present only once. The clonotype originates from an adult in good health. The specimen comprised peripheral blood, sampled on day 0 of AZD1222 vaccination.

The chain's CDR3 is CASSEQGNQPQHF. CDR3 bases: TGTGCCAGCAGCGAACAGGGAAATCAGCCCCAGCATTTT. The V and J genes are TRBV11-1 and TRBJ1-5; weak D call: TRBD1 (6 bases). The CDR3 consists of 13 residues. Trimming pared 5 bases from V and 4 bases from J, leaving 9 bases between. Germline assignment: CDR1 SGHAT and CDR2 FQDESV (reference sequence).